This T cell receptor beta chain is from a study of blood T cell repertoires in COVID-19. Clones were sequenced by immunoSEQ multiplex PCR, and TCRdb holds only the in-frame ones, with some missing. The profile shows around 150,000 clones, roughly 83% of them singletons. V was pared by 0 bases and J by 7 bases, with 9 bases between. The V gene's germline CDR1 is MGHRA and CDR2 YSYEKL. The CDR3 extends over 13 amino acids. What was sequenced was PBMCs or T cells enriched from blood (not recorded which). This clonotype was sampled from a woman aged 55 to 70 who had recovered from COVID-19. The rearrangement links TRBV4-1 to TRBJ1-2; D gene ambiguous. CDR3 in amino acids: CASSQEAPSGYTF. In DNA form, the CDR3 reads TGCGCCAGCAGCCAAGAAGCGCCCTCTGGCTACACCTTC.